Following are 32 T cell receptor beta chains from one sample sequenced in a study of T cell responses to AZD1222 COVID-19 vaccine. Libraries were prepared by immunoSEQ multiplex PCR; TCRdb keeps only in-frame clonotypes and omits some of them. The sample shows about 78,000 clones, approximately 90% of them seen only once. This specimen was peripheral blood, taken on day 0 of AZD1222 vaccination. The receptors shown here come from an adult in good health.

The chain employs TRBV5-1 and TRBJ2-5; D gene ambiguous. Trimming took 1 base from V and 3 from J, leaving 1 base between them. Germline CDR1 and CDR2: SGHRS and YFSETQ. This CDR3 contains 11 residues. DNA of the CDR3: TGCGCCAGCAGCTTGAAAGAGACCCAGTACTTC. It encodes CASSLKETQYF.

This chain connects TRBV30 to TRBJ1-2, with 9 positions matching TRBD1. The CDR3 sequence is 13 residues long. CDR1 GTSNPN and CDR2 SVGIG come from the germline V gene (reference sequence). With V trimmed by 1 base and J by 8 bases, 5 bases remained unmatched. CDR3 region: CAWSGTGVGGYTF. CDR3 nucleotide sequence: TGTGCCTGGAGTGGGACAGGGGTAGGAGGCTACACCTTC.

The chain employs TRBV7-2 and TRBJ1-4; TRBD1 matches at 7 bases. This CDR3 has 18 amino acids. J was trimmed by 7 bases and V by 4 bases; bases with no gene match: 18. CDR1 is SGHTA and CDR2 is FQGNSA in the germline V gene. CDR3 sequence (DNA): TGTGCCAGCAGCTCTACCCGACAGGGTTATCTTTCGGGTGAAAAACTGTTTTTT. Translating gives CASSSTRQGYLSGEKLFF. Supplemented by reference TRBV7-2 and TRBJ1-4, the full variable domain reads GAGVSQSPSNKVTEKGKDVELRCDPISGHTALYWYRQSLGQGLEFLIYFQGNSAPDKSGLPSDRFSAERTGGSVSTLTIQRTQQEDSAVYLCASSSTRQGYLSGEKLFFGSGTQLSVL.

The chain couples TRBV30 to TRBJ1-1; D is unresolved. Deletions cut 4 bases from V and 1 base from J, with 10 bases between. The CDR3 consists of 13 residues. Germline V gene sequence: CDR1 GTSNPN, CDR2 SVGIG (reference sequence). The CDR3 loop reads CAWTTEGNTEAFF. DNA of the CDR3: TGTGCCTGGACGACTGAGGGGAACACTGAAGCTTTCTTT.

The gene calls are TRBV19 and TRBJ1-2, with 7 bases matching TRBD1. The CDR3 runs 13 residues. CDR1 and CDR2 (germline): LNHDA, SQIVND (reference sequence). V trimming: 4 bases; J trimming: 3 bases; junction bases outside the gene matches: 2. CDR3 in DNA: TGTGCCAGTAGTACAACAGGGGACTATGGCTACACCTTC. Its protein product is CASSTTGDYGYTF.

The J gene is TRBJ2-5, the V gene TRBV7-3; 7 bases are a match to TRBD2. J lost 4 bases, V lost 1 base, and 3 bases had no gene match. The CDR3 has 14 amino acids. Per germline, CDR1 SGHTA and CDR2 FQGTGA. The CDR3 reads CASSLIGGVETQYF. In DNA form, the CDR3 reads TGTGCCAGCAGCTTAATTGGGGGGGTAGAGACCCAGTACTTC.

The chain recombines TRBV19 with TRBJ2-2, with D possibly called TRBD1 or TRBD2 (5 bases each). The CDR3 length is 16 residues. V lost 3 bases, J lost 4 bases, and 15 bases lay in between. CDR1 and CDR2 from the germline V gene are LNHDA and SQIVND (reference sequence). The CDR3: CASSIRGALPTGELFF. DNA for the CDR3: TGTGCCAGTAGTATCCGGGGCGCACTACCCACCGGGGAGCTGTTTTTT.

J is TRBJ2-1 and V is TRBV5-5, with D perhaps matching TRBD1 or TRBD2 (6 bases each). The CDR3 covers 16 residues. CDR1 and CDR2 from the germline V gene are SGHKS and YYEKEE (reference sequence). V was cut by 4 bases and J by 5 bases, with 19 bases left in between. CDR3 region: CASSRGTPLIHNEQFF. DNA of the CDR3: TGTGCCAGCAGCCGGGGGACACCGCTTATACACAATGAGCAGTTCTTC.

The CDR3 DNA reads as TGTGCCAGTAGTCAAGGACGGCGTGGCTACACCTTC. Encoded protein: CASSQGRRGYTF. This chain links TRBV19 with TRBJ1-2; no definite D call. This CDR3 is 12 amino acids long. The V and J ends lost 5 bases and 7 bases respectively, with 11 bases between them. Germline-derived CDR1 and CDR2 are LNHDA and SQIVND (reference sequence).

The chain uses TRBV19 and TRBJ2-5, with D perhaps matching TRBD1 or TRBD2 (5 bases each). The germline V gene has CDR1 LNHDA and CDR2 SQIVND (reference sequence). Trimming removed 5 bases at V and 5 bases at J, with 15 bases between. The CDR3 runs to 14 residues. The CDR3 coding sequence is TGTGCCAGTAGTCTGACGGGGCCGGTGGAGACCCAGTACTTC. This codes for CASSLTGPVETQYF.

This clone was counted once. The V and J genes are TRBV28 and TRBJ2-7; 8 bases align to TRBD1. There are 16 residues in the CDR3. J gave up 4 bases and V 5 bases, and 13 bases lay outside the gene matches. CDR1 MDHEN and CDR2 SYDVKM come from the germline V gene. CDR3 protein: CASSPGGGLPTYEQYF. CDR3 coding DNA: TGTGCCAGCAGTCCAGGGGGCGGGTTACCTACTTACGAGCAGTACTTC.

The rearrangement links TRBV7-9 to TRBJ2-2; D possibly corresponds to TRBD2 (5 bases). The CDR3 runs to 16 residues. V was clipped by 5 bases and J by 1 base, with 14 bases between them. Per the germline V gene, CDR1 is SEHNR and CDR2 is FQNEAQ (reference sequence). The CDR3 sequence: CASSPPSSLNTGELFF. CDR3 bases: TGTGCCAGCAGCCCTCCCTCTAGCCTGAACACCGGGGAGCTGTTTTTT.

The V gene is TRBV5-1, the J gene TRBJ2-7; D perhaps matches TRBD2 (6 bases). V lost 1 base and J 5 bases, leaving 16 bases between the germline ends. The CDR3 length is 15 residues. CDR1 is SGHRS and CDR2 is YFSETQ in the germline V gene. CDR3 sequence: CASSLNGGALDEQYF. Here the CDR3 DNA reads TGCGCCAGCAGCTTGAATGGAGGGGCGTTGGACGAGCAGTACTTC.

The rearrangement uses TRBV4-1 and TRBJ1-6; a possible D gene is TRBD1 (5 bases). V was clipped by 3 bases and J by 8 bases, with 20 bases between them. Germline V gene sequence: CDR1 MGHRA, CDR2 YSYEKL. The CDR3 runs to 17 residues. This CDR3 is CASSHLGTSVGHSPLHF. CDR3 bases: TGCGCCAGCAGCCACCTTGGGACTTCGGTGGGCCATTCACCCCTCCACTTT.

Turning to this clone: The junction does not match germline at one end; this may be a read error. V gene TRBV3-1 (or the pseudogene TRBV3-2) combines with J gene TRBJ2-1, with a tentative D call TRBD1 (5 bases). From germline, CDR1 is LGHDT and CDR2 YNNKEL (reference sequence). The CDR3 is 12 amino acids. CDR3 DNA: TGTGCCAGCAGCCAAGAGTTCCAGGGCTGCGTCTTC. Translation: CASSQEFQGCVF.

The rearrangement links TRBV6-5 to TRBJ2-7, with D possibly matching TRBD1 (6 bases). There are 14 residues in the CDR3. Germline V gene data show CDR1 as MNHEY and CDR2 as SVGAGI. V was clipped by 7 bases and J by 6 bases, with 19 bases between them. The CDR3 DNA follows: TGTGCCAGCAAAACAGGGTACGAGTTTGGCGAGCAGTACTTC. Translating it yields CASKTGYEFGEQYF.

The chain couples TRBV19 to TRBJ1-2; TRBD1 aligns across 7 bases. The V segment lost 7 bases and the J segment 0 bases; nucleotides outside the gene matches: 5. Germline assignment: CDR1 LNHDA and CDR2 SQIVND (reference sequence). This CDR3 comprises 14 residues. CDR3 nucleotides: TGTGCCAGTAAGGGACAGCGAGCTAACTATGGCTACACCTTC. Amino acid sequence: CASKGQRANYGYTF.

This chain links TRBV19 with TRBJ1-2; tentatively, D is TRBD1 (6 bases). The CDR3 sequence is 14 residues long. Trimming cost V 6 bases and J 3 bases, with 14 bases left between them. In germline, CDR1 is LNHDA, CDR2 SQIVND (reference sequence). The CDR3 DNA follows: TGTGCCAGTAGGCTATCACAGGGACACTATGGCTACACCTTC. This encodes CASRLSQGHYGYTF.

This sequence joins TRBV14 and TRBJ2-7, with D tentatively TRBD1 (5 bases). Germline CDR1 reads SGHDN; CDR2 reads FVKESK. CDR3 size: 14 residues. V lost 4 bases and J lost 5, with 15 bases in between. The CDR3 here is CASSPQGYGDEQYF. The CDR3 DNA reads TGTGCCAGCAGCCCTCAGGGATATGGAGACGAGCAGTACTTC.

This chain joins TRBV5-1 and TRBJ2-4; TRBD2 agrees at 7 bases. With V trimmed by 4 bases and J by 11 bases, 9 bases remained unmatched. Germline CDR1 SGHRS, CDR2 YFSETQ. This CDR3 region has 13 residues. The CDR3 nucleotides read TGCGCCAGCAGCCCAGGGACTACGTCCTTTCAGTACTTC. Its translation is CASSPGTTSFQYF. The entire variable domain, with the rest obtained from reference TRBV5-1 and TRBJ2-4, is as follows: KAGVTQTPRYLIKTRGQQVTLSCSPISGHRSVSWYQQTPGQGLQFLFEYFSETQRNKGNFPGRFSGRQFSNSRSEMNVSTLELGDSALYLCASSPGTTSFQYFGAGTRLSVL.

The gene calls are TRBV10-3 and TRBJ2-7, with 7 bases that match TRBD1. Germline lookup yields CDR1 ENHRY and CDR2 SYGVKD. V trimming: 0 bases; J trimming: 4 bases; junction bases outside the gene matches: 6. This CDR3 region has 15 residues. CDR3 in amino acids: CAISESRGRGYEQYF. The CDR3 coding sequence is TGTGCCATCAGTGAGTCGAGGGGGCGAGGGTACGAGCAGTACTTC.

The gene calls are TRBV28 and TRBJ1-3; no clear D gene. Germline-derived CDR1 and CDR2 are MDHEN and SYDVKM. V lost 3 bases and J 0 bases, leaving 9 bases between the germline ends. This CDR3 is built from 15 residues. This CDR3 is CASSFGLNSGNTIYF. CDR3 coding DNA: TGTGCCAGCAGTTTCGGACTCAACTCTGGAAACACCATATATTTT. The full variable domain, rest sourced from reference TRBV28 and TRBJ1-3, is DVKVTQSSRYLVKRTGEKVFLECVQDMDHENMFWYRQDPGLGLRLIYFSYDVKMKEKGDIPEGYSVSREKKERFSLILESASTNQTSMYLCASSFGLNSGNTIYFGEGSWLTVV.

The chain employs TRBV5-6 and TRBJ2-3; 7 positions match TRBD2. This CDR3 has 15 amino acids. V shed 1 base, J shed 6 bases, and the junction held 8 bases outside the gene matches. CDR1 and CDR2 (germline): SGHDT, YYEEEE. The CDR3 spells CASSLSGVSRDTQYF. The CDR3 DNA follows: TGTGCCAGCAGCTTGAGCGGGGTTAGTCGGGATACGCAGTATTTT.

The J gene is TRBJ1-1, the V gene TRBV28; unclear D gene. From germline, CDR1 is MDHEN and CDR2 SYDVKM. The V gene lost 8 bases and the J gene lost 1 base, with 14 bases spanning the gap. CDR3 size: 14 residues. The CDR3 protein is CASFGYPPNTEAFF. CDR3 nucleotides: TGTGCCAGCTTCGGGTACCCGCCGAACACTGAAGCTTTCTTT. The full variable domain, with the rest looked up from reference TRBV28 and TRBJ1-1, is DVKVTQSSRYLVKRTGEKVFLECVQDMDHENMFWYRQDPGLGLRLIYFSYDVKMKEKGDIPEGYSVSREKKERFSLILESASTNQTSMYLCASFGYPPNTEAFFGQGTRLTVV.

The V call is TRBV10-3, the J call TRBJ2-1, with 11 nucleotides matching TRBD2. This CDR3 spans 17 amino acids. The germline CDR1 and CDR2 sequences are ENHRY and SYGVKD. The junction had 12 bases not matched to a gene; V was cut back by 10 bases and J by 1 base. CDR3 DNA sequence: TGTGCCACCACAACTAGCGGGAGAACCAAATCCTACAATGAGCAGTTCTTC. Residues: CATTTSGRTKSYNEQFF.

The CDR3 DNA is TGTGCCAGCAGAGGACAGGGCCGGTCACGCGAAAAACTGTTTTTT. Translation gives CASRGQGRSREKLFF. The chain carries TRBV28 and TRBJ1-4; 8 positions match TRBD1. V was clipped by 6 bases and J by 8 bases; unmatched bases: 11. This CDR3 is built from 15 residues. In germline, CDR1 is MDHEN, CDR2 SYDVKM. Complete variable domain (other parts from reference TRBV28 and TRBJ1-4): DVKVTQSSRYLVKRTGEKVFLECVQDMDHENMFWYRQDPGLGLRLIYFSYDVKMKEKGDIPEGYSVSREKKERFSLILESASTNQTSMYLCASRGQGRSREKLFFGSGTQLSVL.

The rearrangement links TRBV7-2 to TRBJ1-2; D is unclear. Germline V lookup: CDR1 SGHTA, CDR2 FQGNSA. The CDR3 consists of 11 residues. Trimming cost V 4 bases and J 2 bases, with 2 bases left between them. In DNA, the CDR3 is TGTGCCAGCAGCTCAAACTATGGCTACACCTTC. It yields the protein CASSSNYGYTF. The full variable domain, its missing parts supplied by reference TRBV7-2 and TRBJ1-2, is GAGVSQSPSNKVTEKGKDVELRCDPISGHTALYWYRQSLGQGLEFLIYFQGNSAPDKSGLPSDRFSAERTGGSVSTLTIQRTQQEDSAVYLCASSSNYGYTFGSGTRLTVV.

V is TRBV29-1 and J is TRBJ1-1; D is uncertain. The CDR3 spans 12 residues. Trimming stripped 6 bases from V and 2 bases from J, with 10 bases between. The V gene's germline CDR1 is SQVTM and CDR2 ANQGSEA. DNA for the CDR3: TGCAGCGTGGGCCACCCAAACACTGAAGCTTTCTTT. Its translation: CSVGHPNTEAFF. Together with reference TRBV29-1 and TRBJ1-1, the CDR3 gives the full variable domain: SAVISQKPSRDICQRGTSLTIQCQVDSQVTMMFWYRQQPGQSLTLIATANQGSEATYESGFVIDKFPISRPNLTFSTLTVSNMSPEDSSIYLCSVGHPNTEAFFGQGTRLTVV.

The rearrangement links TRBV6-5 to TRBJ1-6; 7 bases are shared with TRBD1. Germline V CDR1 and CDR2: MNHEY, SVGAGI. The V gene end was trimmed by 0 bases and the J gene end by 14 bases; junction bases not matched to a gene: 10. The CDR3 consists of 15 residues. The CDR3 nucleotides are TGTGCCAGCAGTTACTCGGGGGACAGTCTCTCGGCCCTCCACTTT. Its protein product is CASSYSGDSLSALHF.

Remarks on this clone: The same CDR3 can be traced to other DNA sequences in this sample. The V and J genes are TRBV18 and TRBJ1-2; 7 nucleotides agree with TRBD1. V shed 3 bases, J shed 3 bases, and the junction held 1 base outside the gene matches. The CDR3 totals 13 residues. Germline CDR1 reads KGHSH; CDR2 reads LQKENI. CDR3 region: CASSPDRDYGYTF. In DNA form, the CDR3 reads TGTGCCAGCTCACCCGACAGGGACTATGGCTACACCTTC.

The V and J genes are TRBV29-1 and TRBJ2-5; 12 bases line up with TRBD1. This CDR3 region has 12 residues. CDR1 is SQVTM and CDR2 is ANQGSEA in the germline V gene. The V segment lost 8 bases and the J segment 5 bases; nucleotides outside the gene matches: 3. CDR3 sequence reads: CSIGTGGETQYF. CDR3 bases: TGCAGCATTGGGACAGGGGGCGAGACCCAGTACTTC.

The chain uses TRBV9 and TRBJ2-1; D is unclear. This CDR3 is 13 amino acids long. Germline CDR1 and CDR2: SGDLS and YYNGEE. V was pared by 5 bases and J by 1 base, with 7 bases between. Here the CDR3 reads CASSRLSYNEQFF. The CDR3 DNA sequence: TGTGCCAGCAGTAGGTTGTCCTACAATGAGCAGTTCTTC.